This T cell receptor beta chain was sequenced during a study of lymphopenia after photon versus proton radiotherapy. Overall study results and limits: Better survival with proton therapy was suggested as possible, not demonstrated.

As to this clone: Its antigen remains unknown.

Measured with immunoSEQ multiplex PCR; TCRdb has only the in-frame clones, and not every one. The sample lists approximately 66,000 clones, approximately 86% occurring once. Germline lookup yields CDR1 LNHDA and CDR2 SQIVND (reference sequence). The CDR3 totals 18 residues. Trimming removed 6 bases from V and 3 bases from J; junction bases left unmatched: 18. The sequence was obtained from a man aged 40-55 years with gastric cancer. Sequencing was performed on peripheral blood, taken from a patient treated with photon-based radiotherapy. The chain uses TRBV19 and TRBJ2-5; TRBD1 matches 8 bases. The CDR3 DNA is TGTGCCAGTAGCCCTGGACAGGGAGGCGGGTTGGGGGAAGAGACCCAGTACTTC. Translating it yields CASSPGQGGGLGEETQYF.